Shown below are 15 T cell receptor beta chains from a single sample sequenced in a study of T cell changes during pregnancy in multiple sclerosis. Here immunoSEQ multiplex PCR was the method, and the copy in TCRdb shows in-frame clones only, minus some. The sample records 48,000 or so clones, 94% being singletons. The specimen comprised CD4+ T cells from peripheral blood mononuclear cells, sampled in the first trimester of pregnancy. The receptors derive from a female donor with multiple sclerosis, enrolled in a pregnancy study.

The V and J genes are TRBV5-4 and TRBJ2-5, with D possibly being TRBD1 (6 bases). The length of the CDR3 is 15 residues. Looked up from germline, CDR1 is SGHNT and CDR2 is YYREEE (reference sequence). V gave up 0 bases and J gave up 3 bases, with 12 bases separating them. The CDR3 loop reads CASSLVQGTEETQYF. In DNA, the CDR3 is TGTGCCAGCAGCTTGGTGCAGGGGACGGAAGAGACCCAGTACTTC.

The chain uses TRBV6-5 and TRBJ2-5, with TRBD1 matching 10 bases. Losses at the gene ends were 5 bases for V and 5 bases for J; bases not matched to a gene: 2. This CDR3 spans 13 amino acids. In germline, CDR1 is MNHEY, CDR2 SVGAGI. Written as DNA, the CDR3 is TGTGCCAGCAGTCGGACAGGGGGGGAGACCCAGTACTTC. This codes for CASSRTGGETQYF.

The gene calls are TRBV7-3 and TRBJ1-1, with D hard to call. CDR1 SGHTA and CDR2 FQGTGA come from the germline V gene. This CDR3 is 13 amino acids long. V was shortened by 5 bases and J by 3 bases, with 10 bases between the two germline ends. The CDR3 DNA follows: TGTGCCAGCAGCCCGGCCCGGGACACTGAAGCTTTCTTT. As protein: CASSPARDTEAFF.

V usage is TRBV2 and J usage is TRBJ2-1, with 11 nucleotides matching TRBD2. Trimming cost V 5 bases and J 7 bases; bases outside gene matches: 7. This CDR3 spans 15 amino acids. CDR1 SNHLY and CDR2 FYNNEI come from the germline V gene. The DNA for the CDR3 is TGTGCCAGCAGTTACCTAGCGGGGGGAAATAATGAGCAGTTCTTC. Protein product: CASSYLAGGNNEQFF.

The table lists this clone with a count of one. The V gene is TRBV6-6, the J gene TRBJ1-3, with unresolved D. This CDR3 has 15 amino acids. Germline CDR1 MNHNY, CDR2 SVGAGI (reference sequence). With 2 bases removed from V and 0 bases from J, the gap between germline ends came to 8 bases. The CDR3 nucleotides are TGTGCCAGCAGTTACGAGGGCATCTCTGGAAACACCATATATTTT. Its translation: CASSYEGISGNTIYF.

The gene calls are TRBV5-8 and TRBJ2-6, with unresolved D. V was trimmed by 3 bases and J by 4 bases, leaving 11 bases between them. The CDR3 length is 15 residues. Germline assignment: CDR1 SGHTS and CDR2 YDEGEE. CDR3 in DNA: TGTGCCAGCAGCTCTGTGTCTGTGGGGGCCAACGTCCTGACTTTC. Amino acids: CASSSVSVGANVLTF.

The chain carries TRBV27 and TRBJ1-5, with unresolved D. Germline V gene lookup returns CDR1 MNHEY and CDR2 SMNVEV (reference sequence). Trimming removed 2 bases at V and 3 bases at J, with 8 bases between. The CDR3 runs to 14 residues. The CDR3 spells CASSLAGFNQPQHF. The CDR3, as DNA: TGTGCCAGCAGTTTAGCGGGATTCAATCAGCCCCAGCATTTT.

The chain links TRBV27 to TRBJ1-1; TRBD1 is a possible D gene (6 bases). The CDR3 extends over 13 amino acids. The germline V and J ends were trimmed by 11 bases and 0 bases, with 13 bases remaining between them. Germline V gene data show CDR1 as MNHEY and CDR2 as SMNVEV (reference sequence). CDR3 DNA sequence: TGTGCCTCAGGACAGTTCATGAACACTGAAGCTTTCTTT. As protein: CASGQFMNTEAFF.

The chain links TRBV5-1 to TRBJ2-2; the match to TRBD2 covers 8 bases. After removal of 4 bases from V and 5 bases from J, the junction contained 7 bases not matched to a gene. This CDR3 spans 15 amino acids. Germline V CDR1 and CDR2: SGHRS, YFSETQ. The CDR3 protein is CASSLSRGGTGELFF. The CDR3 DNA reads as TGCGCCAGCAGCCTATCACGGGGGGGGACCGGGGAGCTGTTTTTT.

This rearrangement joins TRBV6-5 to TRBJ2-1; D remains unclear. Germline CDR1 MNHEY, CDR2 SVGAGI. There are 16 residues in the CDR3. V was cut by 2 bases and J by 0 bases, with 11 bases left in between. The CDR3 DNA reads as TGTGCCAGCAGTTACCGCCGATCCTACTCCTACAATGAGCAGTTCTTC. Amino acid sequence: CASSYRRSYSYNEQFF.

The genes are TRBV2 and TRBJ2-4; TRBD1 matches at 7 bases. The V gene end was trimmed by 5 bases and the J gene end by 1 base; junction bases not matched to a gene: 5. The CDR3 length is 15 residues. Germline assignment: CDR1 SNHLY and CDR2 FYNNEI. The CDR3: CASSTGVVAKNIQYF. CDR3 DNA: TGTGCCAGCAGTACAGGGGTGGTGGCCAAAAACATTCAGTACTTC.

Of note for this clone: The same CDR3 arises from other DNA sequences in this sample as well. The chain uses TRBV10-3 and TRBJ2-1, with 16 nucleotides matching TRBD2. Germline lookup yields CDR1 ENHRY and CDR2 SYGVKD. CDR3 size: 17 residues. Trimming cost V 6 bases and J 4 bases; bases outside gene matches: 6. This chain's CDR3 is CAISPGTSGGAYNEQFF. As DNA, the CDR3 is TGTGCCATCAGCCCCGGGACTAGCGGGGGGGCGTACAATGAGCAGTTCTTC.

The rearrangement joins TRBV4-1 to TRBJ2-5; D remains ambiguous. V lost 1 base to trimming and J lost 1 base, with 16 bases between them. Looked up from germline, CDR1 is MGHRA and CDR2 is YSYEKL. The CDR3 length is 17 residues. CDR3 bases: TGCGCCAGCAGCCAAGGTCCAAAGGAGCGTAGCCAAGAGACCCAGTACTTC. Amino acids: CASSQGPKERSQETQYF.

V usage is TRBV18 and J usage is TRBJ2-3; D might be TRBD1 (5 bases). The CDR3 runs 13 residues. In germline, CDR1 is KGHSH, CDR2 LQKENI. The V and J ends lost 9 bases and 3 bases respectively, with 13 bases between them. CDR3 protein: CASHWGPTDTQYF. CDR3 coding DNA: TGTGCCAGTCACTGGGGCCCGACAGATACGCAGTATTTT.

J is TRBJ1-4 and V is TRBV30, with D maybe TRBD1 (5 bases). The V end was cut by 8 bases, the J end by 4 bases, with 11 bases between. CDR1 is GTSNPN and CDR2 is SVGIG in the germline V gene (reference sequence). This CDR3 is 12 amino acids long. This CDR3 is CARREGNEKLFF. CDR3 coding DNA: TGTGCCCGCAGGGAAGGTAATGAAAAACTGTTTTTT. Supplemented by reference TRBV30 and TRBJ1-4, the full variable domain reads SQTIHQWPATLVQPVGSPLSLECTVEGTSNPNLYWYRQAAGRGLQLLFYSVGIGQISSEVPQNLSASRPQDRQFILSSKKLLLSDSGFYLCARREGNEKLFFGSGTQLSVL.